This T cell receptor (beta chain) was identified during a study of blood T cell repertoires in COVID-19. The junction had 5 bases not matched to a gene; V was cut back by 1 base and J by 0 bases. Germline CDR1 MGHRA, CDR2 YSYEKL. The CDR3 extends over 16 amino acids. Sequencing used immunoSEQ multiplex PCR; TCRdb keeps in-frame clones, though not all of them. The data hold 220,000 or so clones, with around 83% observed a single time. The V and J genes are TRBV4-1 and TRBJ2-7; 8 bases align to TRBD1. Sequencing was carried out using peripheral blood. The origin of this receptor is a woman aged 45-59 years with COVID-19, enrolled during active disease. Here the CDR3 reads CASSQVPGGTSYEQYF. In DNA, the CDR3 is TGCGCCAGCAGCCAAGTCCCAGGGGGCACCTCCTACGAGCAGTACTTC.